This T cell receptor beta chain emerged from a study of cytomegalovirus exposure and HLA in healthy donors. Study-wide results and limits: According to a subsequent analysis, TCR clusters from the first cohort were inclined to appear together in the 100 to 150 validation repertoires. Usually a TCR sequence was rare, but some public TCRs were found in many donors. Under in vitro conditions, three CMV-associated chains were confirmed as specific for CMV antigens. Cytomegalovirus-associated status was assigned to about 160 TCR beta chains.

TCRdb keeps only in-frame clones here, not all; method: immunoSEQ multiplex PCR. Here the sample spans 200,000 to 250,000 clones, 80% to 90% being singletons. Notes on this clone: What it binds is not known.

V shed 0 bases and J shed 0 bases, with 5 bases lying between them. The length of the CDR3 is 15 residues. The germline CDR1 and CDR2 sequences are MNHEY and SVGAGI. The sequencing sample was made of PBMCs. This chain uses TRBV6-5 with TRBJ2-2; the D gene is possibly TRBD1 (5 bases). The receptor was derived from a woman aged 18-30 years in good health and CMV-seropositive. CDR3 DNA sequence: TGTGCCAGCAGTTACTCAGGGGCGAACACCGGGGAGCTGTTTTTT. Protein product: CASSYSGANTGELFF.